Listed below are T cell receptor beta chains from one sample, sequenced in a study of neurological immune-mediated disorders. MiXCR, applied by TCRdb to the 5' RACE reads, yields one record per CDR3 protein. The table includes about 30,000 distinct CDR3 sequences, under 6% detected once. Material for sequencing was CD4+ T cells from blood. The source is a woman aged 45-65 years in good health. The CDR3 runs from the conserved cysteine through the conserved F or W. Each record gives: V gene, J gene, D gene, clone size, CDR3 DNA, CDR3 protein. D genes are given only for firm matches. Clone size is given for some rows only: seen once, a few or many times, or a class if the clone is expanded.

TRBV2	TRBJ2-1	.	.	TGTGCCACTCTCTACCAGGGAGTCTACAACGGGCAGTTCTTC	CATLYQGVYNGQFF
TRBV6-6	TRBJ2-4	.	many	TGTGCCAGCAGACACGGGGGTGGGGGGAAAAACATTCAGTACTTC	CASRHGGGGKNIQYF
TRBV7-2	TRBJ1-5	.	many	TGTGCCAGCAGCTTAGTTGGTACAGGTAATCAGCCCCAGCATTTT	CASSLVGTGNQPQHF
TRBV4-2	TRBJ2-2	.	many	TGTGCCAGCAGTCAGAGGCGAAGCCCCGGGGAGCTGTTTTTT	CASSQRRSPGELFF
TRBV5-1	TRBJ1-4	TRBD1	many	TGCGCCAGCAGCTTCGCCTTTTTGGGACAGGGACAGGCTAATGAAAAACTGTTTTTT	CASSFAFLGQGQANEKLFF
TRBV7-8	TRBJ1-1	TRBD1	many	TGTGCCAGCAGCCTCGATTGGACAGGGGCGCAGGGAACTGAAGCTTTCTTT	CASSLDWTGAQGTEAFF
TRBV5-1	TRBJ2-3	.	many	TGCGCCAGCAGCTTGGGTTTCACAGATACGCAGTATTTT	CASSLGFTDTQYF
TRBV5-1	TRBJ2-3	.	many	TGCGCCAGCAGCTCCCGGATGGCGGATACGCAGTATTTT	CASSSRMADTQYF
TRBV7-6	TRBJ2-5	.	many	TGTGCCAGCAGCTTGACGGAGACCCAGTACTTC	CASSLTETQYF
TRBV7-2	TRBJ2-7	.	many	TGTGCCAGCAGCTTAGTCGCTGCTCAGTACTTC	CASSLVAAQYF
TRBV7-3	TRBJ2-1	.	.	TGTGCCAGCAGCATGGCCGGAGAGCGTGAGCAGTTCTTC	CASSMAGEREQFF
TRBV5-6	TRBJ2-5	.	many	TGTGCCAGCAGCCCCGAGTGGGGCGGACGGGCGGAACAAGAGACCCAGTACTTC	CASSPEWGGRAEQETQYF
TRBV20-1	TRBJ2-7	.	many	TGCAGTGCCTACCCGGGACCAGGCGAGCAGTACTTC	CSAYPGPGEQYF
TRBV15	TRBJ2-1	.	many	TGTGCCACCAGCAGAGATCTGGGTTCTGAGCAGTTCTTC	CATSRDLGSEQFF
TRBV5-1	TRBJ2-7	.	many	TGCGCCAGCAGCTTCGAATCACGGTACGAGCAGTACTTC	CASSFESRYEQYF
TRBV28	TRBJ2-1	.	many	TGTGCCAGCAGTTTGAAGACAGTTATAGGCAATGAGCAGTTCTTC	CASSLKTVIGNEQFF
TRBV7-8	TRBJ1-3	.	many	TGTGCCAGCAGCCCAAGTAGCACCATATATTTT	CASSPSSTIYF
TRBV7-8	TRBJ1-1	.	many	TGTGCCAGCAGCTCGGAGGGGTTTGGGGCTTTCTTT	CASSSEGFGAFF
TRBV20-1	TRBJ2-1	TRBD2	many	TGCAGTGCTATTGGACTAGCGGGCCAGAGCTCCTACAATGAGCAGTTCTTC	CSAIGLAGQSSYNEQFF
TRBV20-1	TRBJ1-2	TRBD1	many	TGCAGTGCTAGGGTCGGGGACAGGGGATTTAGCAACTATGGCTACACCTTC	CSARVGDRGFSNYGYTF
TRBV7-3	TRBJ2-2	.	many	TGTGCCAGCAGCTCGATCACCGGGGAGCTGTTTTTT	CASSSITGELFF
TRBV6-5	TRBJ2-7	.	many	TGTGCCAGCAGTACCTCCGGGACCTCCTACGAGCAGTACTTC	CASSTSGTSYEQYF
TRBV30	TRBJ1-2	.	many	TGTGCCTGGGCGCAAGCTAACTATGGCTACACCTTC	CAWAQANYGYTF
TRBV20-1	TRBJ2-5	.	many	TGCAGTGCTAGTAAGGGGGTGGAGACCCAGTACTTC	CSASKGVETQYF
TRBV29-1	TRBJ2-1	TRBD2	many	TGCAGCGTGGGACTAGCTTCCTACAATGAGCAGTTCTTC	CSVGLASYNEQFF
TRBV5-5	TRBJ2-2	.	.	TGTGCCAGCAGCTTGTTCGCGAACACCGGGGAGCTGTTTTTT	CASSLFANTGELFF
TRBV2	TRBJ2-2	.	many	TGTGCCAGCAGTGGGCAGGAGCTCACCGGGGAGCTGTTTTTT	CASSGQELTGELFF
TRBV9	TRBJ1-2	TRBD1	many	TGTGCCAGCAGCGCCGGGACAGGCACAGCTAACTATGGCTACACCTTC	CASSAGTGTANYGYTF
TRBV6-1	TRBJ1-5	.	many	TGTGCCAGCAGTAGAGGAAGCCAGCCCCAGCATTTT	CASSRGSQPQHF
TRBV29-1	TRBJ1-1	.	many	TGCAGCGTTGAGGGGAACACTGAAGCTTTCTTT	CSVEGNTEAFF
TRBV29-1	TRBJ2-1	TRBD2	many	TGCAGCGTCGCCAAAGCTAGCGGGGGGGACAATGAGCAGTTCTTC	CSVAKASGGDNEQFF
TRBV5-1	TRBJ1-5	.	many	TGCGCCAGCAGCTTAGGGCCGAATATCAATCAGCCCCAGCATTTT	CASSLGPNINQPQHF
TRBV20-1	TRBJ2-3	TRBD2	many	TGCAGTGCTAGCCAGGGACTAGCCAGCACAGATACGCAGTATTTT	CSASQGLASTDTQYF
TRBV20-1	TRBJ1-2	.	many	TGCAGTGCTAGAAGCCATGGGGACTATGGCTACACCTTC	CSARSHGDYGYTF
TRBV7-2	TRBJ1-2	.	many	TGTGCCAGCAGCTTAGTGGCGGGGGAAAATGGCTACACCTTC	CASSLVAGENGYTF
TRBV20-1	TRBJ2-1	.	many	TGCAGTGCTCCGCCAACGGGGTCCCGCTTCACAAATGAGCAGTTCTTC	CSAPPTGSRFTNEQFF
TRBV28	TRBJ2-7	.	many	TGTGCCAGCAGTTTCCCCAGACAGCCTGACGAGCAGTACTTC	CASSFPRQPDEQYF
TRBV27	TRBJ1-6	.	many	TGTGCCAGCAGTTTCCGACAGTCCCCGAGCTCCTATAATTCACCCCTCCACTTT	CASSFRQSPSSYNSPLHF
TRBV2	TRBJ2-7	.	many	TGTGCCAGCAGTGATTGGGGGACCTCCTACGAGCAGTACTTC	CASSDWGTSYEQYF
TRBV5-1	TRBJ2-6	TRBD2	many	TGCGCCAGCAGCTGGACTGTACTAGCGGGGGGTGTCTCTGGGGCCAACGTCCTGACTTTC	CASSWTVLAGGVSGANVLTF
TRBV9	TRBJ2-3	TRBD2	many	TGTGCCAGCAGCGTCCTAATCCCGGGGACTAGCGGACTCACAGATACGCAGTATTTT	CASSVLIPGTSGLTDTQYF
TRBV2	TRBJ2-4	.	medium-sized	TGTGCCAGCAGAATGGACCCACGGGACATTCAGTACTTC	CASRMDPRDIQYF
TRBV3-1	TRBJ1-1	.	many	TGTGCCAGCAGCACGACAGTGAACACTGAAGCTTTCTTT	CASSTTVNTEAFF
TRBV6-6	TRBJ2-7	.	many	TGTGCCAGCCACCATCTCCGGACCTCCTACGAGCAGTACTTC	CASHHLRTSYEQYF
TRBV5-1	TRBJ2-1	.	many	TGCGCCAGCAGCCCGAACACGTTTCGAACTAACAATGAGCAGTTCTTC	CASSPNTFRTNNEQFF
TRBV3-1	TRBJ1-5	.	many	TGTGCCAGCGCTAAACAGAATAGCAATCAGCCCCAGCATTTT	CASAKQNSNQPQHF
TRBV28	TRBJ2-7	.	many	TGTGCCAGCAGCTCCGGGACGGCGGGAATAGCCTCCTACGAGCAGTACTTC	CASSSGTAGIASYEQYF
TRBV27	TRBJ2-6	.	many	TGTGCCAGCAGTCGGGACGGACCTTCCTCTGGGGCCAACGTCCTGACTTTC	CASSRDGPSSGANVLTF
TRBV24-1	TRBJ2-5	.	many	TGTGCCACCAGTGAACCAGGGGGGCCCGAGACCCAGTACTTC	CATSEPGGPETQYF
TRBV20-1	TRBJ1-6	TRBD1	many	TGCAGTGCACCCGGACAGGGGCAACAGTCACCCCTCCACTTT	CSAPGQGQQSPLHF
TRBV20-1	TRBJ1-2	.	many	TGCAGTGCTAGAGCGTATGGAACTAACTATGGCTACACCTTC	CSARAYGTNYGYTF
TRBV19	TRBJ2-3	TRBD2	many	TGTGCCAGTAGTACTAGCGGGAGCACAGATACGCAGTATTTT	CASSTSGSTDTQYF
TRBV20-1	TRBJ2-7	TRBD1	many	TGCAGTGCTAGAGATTCTGCCGGGACAGCAAGCTCCTACGAGCAGTACTTC	CSARDSAGTASSYEQYF
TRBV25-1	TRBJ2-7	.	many	TGTGCCAGCAGTGAATCTACCTACGAGCAGTACTTC	CASSESTYEQYF
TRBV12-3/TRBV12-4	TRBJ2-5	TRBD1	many	TGTGCCAGCAGTTCTCAGGGGGACAGGCTGCAAGAGACCCAGTACTTC	CASSSQGDRLQETQYF